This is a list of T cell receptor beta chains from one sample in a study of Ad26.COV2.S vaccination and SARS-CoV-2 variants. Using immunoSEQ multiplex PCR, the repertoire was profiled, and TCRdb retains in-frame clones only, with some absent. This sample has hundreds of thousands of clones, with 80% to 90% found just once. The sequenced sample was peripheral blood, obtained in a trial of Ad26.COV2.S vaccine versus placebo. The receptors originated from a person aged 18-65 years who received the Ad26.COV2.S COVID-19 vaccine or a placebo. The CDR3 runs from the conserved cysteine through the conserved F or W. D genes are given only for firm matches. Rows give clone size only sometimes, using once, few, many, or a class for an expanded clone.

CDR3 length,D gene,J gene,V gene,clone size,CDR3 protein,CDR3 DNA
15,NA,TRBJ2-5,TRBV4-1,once,CASSQVGGIGETQYF,TGCGCCAGCAGCCAAGTCGGGGGAATAGGGGAGACCCAGTACTTC
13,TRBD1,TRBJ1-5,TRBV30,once,CAWQDRGELPQHF,TGTGCCTGGCAGGACAGGGGCGAATTGCCCCAGCATTTT
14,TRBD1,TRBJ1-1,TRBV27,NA,CASSPQGADTEAFF,TGTGCCAGCAGCCCACAGGGGGCGGACACTGAAGCTTTCTTT
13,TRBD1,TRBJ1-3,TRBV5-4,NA,CASSFDRVDTIYF,TGTGCCAGCAGCTTCGACAGGGTCGACACCATATATTTT
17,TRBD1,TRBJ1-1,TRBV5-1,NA,CASSLALQGAVNTEAFF,TGCGCCAGCAGCTTAGCCCTTCAGGGGGCTGTGAACACTGAAGCTTTCTTT
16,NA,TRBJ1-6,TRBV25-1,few,CASSEFLGGESSPLHF,TGTGCCAGCAGTGAATTCTTGGGGGGGGAAAGTTCACCCCTCCACTTT
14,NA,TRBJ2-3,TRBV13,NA,CASSWTDRTDTQYF,TGTGCCAGCAGCTGGACTGACAGGACAGATACGCAGTATTTT
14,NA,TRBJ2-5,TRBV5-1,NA,CASSLPGAGETQYF,TGCGCCAGCAGCTTGCCGGGAGCCGGGGAGACCCAGTACTTC
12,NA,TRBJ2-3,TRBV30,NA,CAWSANTDTQYF,TGTGCCTGGAGTGCCAACACAGATACGCAGTATTTT
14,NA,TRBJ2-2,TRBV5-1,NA,CASSLQANTGELFF,TGCGCCAGCAGCTTGCAGGCGAACACCGGGGAGCTGTTTTTT
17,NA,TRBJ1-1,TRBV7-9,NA,CASSSDLGGQVNTEAFF,TGTGCCAGCAGCTCAGACCTCGGGGGGCAGGTGAACACTGAAGCTTTCTTT
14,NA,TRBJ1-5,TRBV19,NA,CASSIGAGGQPQHF,TGTGCCAGTAGTATAGGGGCCGGTGGTCAGCCCCAGCATTTT
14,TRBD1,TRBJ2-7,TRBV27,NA,CASSGTGNSYEQYF,TGTGCCAGTTCCGGGACAGGGAACTCCTACGAGCAGTACTTC
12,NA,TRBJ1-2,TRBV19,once,CASSIDSYGYTF,TGTGCCAGTAGTATCGACAGCTATGGCTACACCTTC
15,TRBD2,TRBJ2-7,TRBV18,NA,CASSPSSGRSYEQYF,TGTGCCAGCTCACCGAGTAGCGGGCGATCCTACGAGCAGTACTTC
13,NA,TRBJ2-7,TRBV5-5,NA,CASSLEGHYEQYF,TGTGCCAGCAGCCTGGAGGGGCACTACGAGCAGTACTTC
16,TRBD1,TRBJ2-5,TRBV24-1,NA,CATSDLGGQGEETQYF,TGTGCCACCAGTGATTTGGGGGGACAGGGAGAAGAGACCCAGTACTTC
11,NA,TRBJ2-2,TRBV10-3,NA,CAISDTGELFF,TGTGCCATCAGCGACACGGGGGAGCTGTTTTTT
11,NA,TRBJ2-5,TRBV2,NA,CASRTQETQYF,TGTGCCAGCAGGACCCAAGAGACCCAGTACTTC
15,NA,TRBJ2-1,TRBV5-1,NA,CASSRDIGLANEQFF,TGCGCCAGCAGCCGCGACATAGGGCTTGCCAATGAGCAGTTCTTC
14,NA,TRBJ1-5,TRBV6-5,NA,CASSGTSSNQPQHF,TGTGCCAGCTCCGGGACAAGTAGCAATCAGCCCCAGCATTTT
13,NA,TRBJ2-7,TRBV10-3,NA,CATWAESSYEQYF,TGTGCCACTTGGGCGGAGAGCTCCTACGAGCAGTACTTC
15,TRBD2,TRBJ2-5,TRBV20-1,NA,CSASSSGGFLETQYF,TGCAGTGCTAGTTCTAGCGGGGGGTTTCTGGAGACCCAGTACTTC
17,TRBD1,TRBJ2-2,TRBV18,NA,CASSPPTGQGVTGELFF,TGTGCCAGCTCACCACCGACAGGACAGGGGGTCACCGGGGAGCTGTTTTTT
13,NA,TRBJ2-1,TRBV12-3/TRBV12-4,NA,CASSLAFNNEQFF,TGTGCCAGCAGTTTGGCGTTTAACAATGAGCAGTTCTTC
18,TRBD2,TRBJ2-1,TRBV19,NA,CASSRTSGGATGYNEQFF,TGTGCCAGTAGTAGGACTAGCGGGGGGGCGACCGGCTACAATGAGCAGTTCTTC
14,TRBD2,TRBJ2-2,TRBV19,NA,CASGKRENTGELFF,TGTGCCAGCGGAAAGCGGGAGAACACCGGGGAGCTGTTTTTT
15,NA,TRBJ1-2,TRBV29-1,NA,CSVEGMGRPNGGYTF,TGCAGCGTTGAAGGGATGGGACGCCCCAACGGTGGCTACACCTTC
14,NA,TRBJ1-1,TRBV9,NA,CASSPSGEGTEAFF,TGTGCCAGCAGCCCCTCAGGTGAGGGGACTGAAGCTTTCTTT
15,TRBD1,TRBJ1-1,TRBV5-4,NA,CASSFPSGTGRRAFF,TGTGCCAGCAGCTTCCCATCCGGGACAGGGAGGCGGGCTTTCTTT
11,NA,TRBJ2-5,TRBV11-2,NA,CASSLTETQYF,TGTGCCAGCAGCTTAACGGAGACCCAGTACTTC
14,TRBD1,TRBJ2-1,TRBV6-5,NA,CASSYSTGGNEQFF,TGTGCCAGCAGTTACTCGACAGGGGGGAATGAGCAGTTCTTC
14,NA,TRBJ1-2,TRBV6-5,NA,CASRRGVGDYGYTF,TGTGCCAGCAGGCGAGGGGTGGGGGACTATGGCTACACCTTC
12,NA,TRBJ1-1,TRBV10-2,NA,CASSERNTEAFF,TGCGCCAGCAGTGAAAGGAACACTGAAGCTTTCTTT
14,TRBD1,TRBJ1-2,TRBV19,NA,CASSPRAGGYGYTF,TGTGCCAGTAGTCCCCGGGCAGGGGGCTATGGCTACACCTTC
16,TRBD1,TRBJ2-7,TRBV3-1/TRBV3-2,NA,CASSRQGPPLNYEQYF,TGTGCCAGCAGCCGACAGGGGCCACCACTTAATTACGAGCAGTACTTC
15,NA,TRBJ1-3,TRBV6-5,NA,CASSRTAFSGNTIYF,TGTGCCAGCAGCCGGACAGCCTTCTCTGGAAACACCATATATTTT
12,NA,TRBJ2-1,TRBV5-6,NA,CASSFRSEVQFF,TGTGCCAGCAGCTTTAGGTCCGAGGTGCAGTTCTTC
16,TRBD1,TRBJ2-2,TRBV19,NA,CASSAHPGGFSGELFF,TGTGCCAGTAGTGCCCACCCAGGGGGCTTTAGCGGGGAGCTGTTTTTT
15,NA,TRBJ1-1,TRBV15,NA,CATSSTPVRNTEAFF,TGTGCCACCAGCTCCACGCCCGTTCGGAACACTGAAGCTTTCTTT
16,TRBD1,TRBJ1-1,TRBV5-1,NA,CASSVGTGTGRSEAFF,TGCGCCAGCAGCGTGGGAACCGGGACAGGGAGATCTGAAGCTTTCTTT
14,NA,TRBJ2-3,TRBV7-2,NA,CASSLEQGPDTQYF,TGTGCCAGCAGCTTAGAACAGGGACCAGATACGCAGTATTTT
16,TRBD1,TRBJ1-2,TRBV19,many,CASSDPSGQGHYGYTF,TGTGCCAGTAGTGACCCCTCCGGACAGGGTCACTATGGCTACACCTTC
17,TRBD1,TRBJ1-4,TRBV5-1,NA,CASSLKEQGTFNEKLFF,TGCGCCAGCAGCTTGAAGGAACAGGGGACATTTAATGAAAAACTGTTTTTT
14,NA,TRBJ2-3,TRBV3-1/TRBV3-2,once,CASSHRASTDTQYF,TGTGCCAGCAGCCATAGAGCTAGCACAGATACGCAGTATTTT
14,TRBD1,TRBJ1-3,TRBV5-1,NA,CASSLGQGRNTIYF,TGCGCCAGCAGCTTGGGACAGGGTAGAAACACCATATATTTT